A selection of T cell receptor beta chains follows, all from one sample in a study of CD8 T cells in Susac syndrome. TCRdb independently ran MiXCR on the immunoSEQ multiplex PCR reads; one entry per CDR3 protein. This repertoire shows about 60,000 distinct CDR3 sequences, approximately 90% found once; its top ten account for 0.15% to 0.2%. The sequenced sample consisted of CD8+ T cells from PBMCs. All receptors derive from a human donor in good health. Each CDR3 is given with its conserved first and last residue. Each record gives: V gene, D gene, clone size, J gene, CDR3 protein, CDR3 DNA. D genes are given only for firm matches. Clone size is given for some rows only: seen once, a few or many times, or a class if the clone is expanded.

>TRBV19|TRBD1|NA|TRBJ1-1
CASSSNRGNTEAFF
TGTGCCAGTAGTTCGAACAGGGGTAACACTGAAGCTTTCTTT
>TRBV7-8|TRBD2|NA|TRBJ2-7
CASSLDFGLAGGKHSYEQYF
TGTGCCAGCAGCTTAGATTTCGGACTAGCGGGGGGGAAACACTCCTACGAGCAGTACTTC
>TRBV29-1|NA|NA|TRBJ1-1
CSVVGRSNTEAFF
TGCAGCGTTGTTGGCCGATCGAACACTGAAGCTTTCTTT
>TRBV30|NA|NA|TRBJ2-3
CAWSVAGYDTQYF
TGTGCCTGGAGTGTTGCGGGGTACGATACGCAGTATTTT
>TRBV4-3|NA|NA|TRBJ2-2
CASSQEGDTGELFF
TGCGCCAGCAGCCAAGAAGGCGACACCGGGGAGCTGTTTTTT
>TRBV4-3|NA|NA|TRBJ2-7
CASSQDFATSSYEQYF
TGCGCCAGCAGCCAAGATTTCGCTACGAGCTCCTACGAGCAGTACTTC
>TRBV20-1|NA|NA|TRBJ1-3
CSARPQDSGNTIYF
TGCAGTGCCCGGCCCCAGGACTCTGGAAACACCATATATTTT
>TRBV28|NA|NA|TRBJ2-7
CASSFQVAYEQYF
TGTGCCAGCAGTTTCCAGGTTGCCTACGAGCAGTACTTC
>TRBV6-5|NA|once|TRBJ2-7
CASSYSTGEDSYEQYF
TGTGCCAGCAGTTACTCGACGGGGGAGGATTCGTACGAGCAGTACTTC
>TRBV5-4|NA|NA|TRBJ2-5
CASSSPQETQYF
TGTGCCAGCAGCTCGCCCCAAGAGACCCAGTACTTC
>TRBV2|NA|NA|TRBJ1-1
CASSEPRVEDFF
TGTGCCAGCAGTGAGCCGAGGGTGGAGGATTTCTTT
>TRBV7-2|NA|NA|TRBJ2-7
CASSFLPGHEQYF
TGTGCCAGCAGCTTCCTACCGGGCCACGAGCAGTACTTC